Presented here are 9 T cell receptor beta chains from one specimen sequenced in a study of blood T cells in healthy people across ages. Together with a sample-barcoded 5' primer, a J-beta primer mix was included in a second PCR lasting roughly 7 to 11 cycles. TCRdb recomputed calls from the 5' RACE reads with MiXCR, one row per CDR3 protein. The data show about 830,000 distinct CDR3 sequences, roughly 60% seen once. The sequencing input was blood. All receptors come from a man aged 25 to 45 in good health.

The chain links TRBV12-3 or TRBV12-4 to TRBJ2-7; D ambiguous. This CDR3 region has 15 residues. The germline V and J ends were trimmed by 4 bases and 1 base, with 14 bases remaining between them. As DNA, the CDR3 is TGTGCCAGCAGTTCCCTTGGACGGCGATCCTACGAGCAGTACTTC. Amino acid sequence: CASSSLGRRSYEQYF.

The chain combines TRBV20-1 with TRBJ1-4; D uncertain. The length of the CDR3 is 13 residues. V was trimmed by 6 bases and J by 3 bases, leaving 11 bases between them. Germline loops: CDR1 DFQATT, CDR2 SNEGSKA (reference sequence). This chain's CDR3 is CSARRGSNEKLFF. The CDR3 DNA reads TGCAGTGCCCGCCGCGGATCTAATGAAAAACTGTTTTTT.

This clonotype was detected only once. The chain employs TRBV28 and TRBJ2-1; perhaps TRBD1 as D (7 bases). The germline V and J ends were trimmed by 7 bases and 4 bases, with 11 bases remaining between them. The CDR3 has 13 amino acids. Germline V lookup: CDR1 MDHEN, CDR2 SYDVKM. The CDR3 loop is CASNQGGYNEQFF. CDR3 bases: TGTGCCAGCAATCAGGGGGGATACAATGAGCAGTTCTTC.

The chain joins TRBV7-3 to TRBJ2-5; maybe TRBD1 (6 bases). This CDR3 is 15 amino acids long. V gave up 2 bases and J gave up 1 base, with 11 bases separating them. Per germline, CDR1 SGHTA and CDR2 FQGTGA. The CDR3 sequence: CASSLARGSQETQYF. The CDR3 nucleotides are TGTGCCAGCAGCTTAGCCAGGGGAAGCCAAGAGACCCAGTACTTC.

The CDR3: CASRANTEAFF. The CDR3 bases are TGTGCCAGCAGAGCGAACACTGAAGCTTTCTTT. This rearrangement joins TRBV13 to TRBJ1-1; no clear D gene. Trimming shortened V by 6 bases and J by 1 base, and 3 bases separated the two germline ends. Germline CDR1 and CDR2: PRHDT and FYEKMQ (reference sequence). This CDR3 contains 11 residues.

The chain has TRBV6-5 and TRBJ1-2; tentative D call: TRBD1 (5 bases). Germline CDR1 and CDR2: MNHEY and SVGAGI. V shed 2 bases and J shed 5 bases, with 15 bases lying between them. This CDR3 is built from 15 residues. The CDR3 reads CASSYNSDTAYGYTF. For the CDR3, the DNA is TGTGCCAGCAGTTACAACTCGGACACGGCGTATGGCTACACCTTC.

The chain uses TRBV6-2 or TRBV6-3 and TRBJ2-7, with 8 bases matching TRBD1. Germline values: CDR1 MNHEY, CDR2 SVGEGT. The CDR3 spans 11 residues. Losses at the gene ends were 7 bases for V and 7 bases for J; bases not matched to a gene: 3. This CDR3 reads CASMDREEQYF. The CDR3 DNA reads TGTGCCAGCATGGACAGGGAAGAGCAGTACTTC.

The chain has TRBV7-8 and TRBJ1-2; 9 bases fit TRBD1. CDR1 and CDR2 from the germline V gene are SGHVS and FQNEAQ. This CDR3 has 15 amino acids. V was clipped by 0 bases and J by 4 bases; unmatched bases: 3. The CDR3 protein is CASSLAGQGIYGYTF. The DNA of the CDR3 is TGTGCCAGCAGCTTAGCGGGACAGGGAATCTATGGCTACACCTTC. The complete variable domain, with remaining parts taken from reference TRBV7-8 and TRBJ1-2, reads GAGVSQSPRYKVAKRGQDVALRCDPISGHVSLFWYQQALGQGPEFLTYFQNEAQLDKSGLPSDRFFAERPEGSVSTLKIQRTQQEDSAVYLCASSLAGQGIYGYTFGSGTRLTVV.

The J gene is TRBJ2-3, the V gene TRBV5-8, with 10 positions matching TRBD1. This CDR3 has 16 residues. Per the germline V gene, CDR1 is SGHTS and CDR2 is YDEGEE. J gave up 0 bases and V 4 bases, and 5 bases lay outside the gene matches. The DNA of the CDR3 is TGTGCCAGCAGCACTGGACAGGGGGGTAGCACAGATACGCAGTATTTT. This codes for CASSTGQGGSTDTQYF.